The 27 T cell receptor beta chains reported below all come from one sample, sequenced in a study of T cells in Graves' hyperthyroidism and ophthalmopathy. TCR beta CDR3 region amplification was performed from RNA transcripts. RT-PCR in the first round (using the HTBI primer set) targeted the TCR CDR3. A single record per CDR3 protein comes from TCRdb applying MiXCR to the multiplex PCR reads. The table has hundreds of thousands of distinct CDR3 sequences, approximately 40% seen once. Sequenced sample: blood. The source of these receptors is a young man with Graves' hyperthyroidism.

This clonotype was detected ten times or more. The chain recombines TRBV7-9 with TRBJ1-1; D remains ambiguous. CDR3 length: 14 residues. With 0 bases removed from V and 11 bases from J, the gap between germline ends came to 16 bases. The V gene's germline CDR1 is SEHNR and CDR2 FQNEAQ (reference sequence). CDR3 loop: CASSLARAEGGAFF. CDR3 nucleotide sequence: TGTGCCAGCAGCTTAGCGCGGGCCGAAGGTGGGGCTTTCTTT.

Regarding this clonotype: A much larger clone lies a single base off, so this may be a read error. For the CDR3, the DNA is TGTGCCAGTAGTCACGCGCAGGGTGGAGCTTTCTTT. Translating it yields CASSHAQGGAFF. The chain recombines TRBV19 with TRBJ1-1; a weak D match, TRBD1 (5 bases). From germline, CDR1 is LNHDA and CDR2 SQIVND (reference sequence). This CDR3 is built from 12 residues. V dropped 5 bases and J dropped 10 bases, with 14 bases sitting between them.

V usage is TRBV25-1 and J usage is TRBJ2-7; 7 bases align to TRBD1. The germline V gene has CDR1 MGHDK and CDR2 SYGVNS. The CDR3 runs to 15 residues. V trimming: 6 bases; J trimming: 3 bases; junction bases outside the gene matches: 11. As DNA, the CDR3 is TGTGCCAGCAGCCGAGAAGGGGGCATGATCTACGAGCAGTACTTC. Its translation: CASSREGGMIYEQYF.

At least ten counts were recorded for this clonotype. The V call is TRBV24-1, the J call TRBJ2-2, with D perhaps TRBD2 (5 bases). The germline gives CDR1 KGHDR, CDR2 SFDVKD. The CDR3 loop spans 13 amino acids. Trimming removed 7 bases at V and 7 bases at J, with 12 bases between. This CDR3 is CATRDFGDGELFF. CDR3 bases: TGTGCCACCAGGGACTTTGGGGACGGGGAGCTGTTTTTT.

A few counts support this clonotype. The genes are TRBV2 and TRBJ2-5; no firm D call. In germline, CDR1 is SNHLY, CDR2 FYNNEI. V lost 10 bases, J lost 7 bases, and 16 bases lay in between. The CDR3 has 12 residues. The CDR3, as DNA: TGTGCCATAAAAACTGATCCGTGGACCCAGTACTTC. Amino acids: CAIKTDPWTQYF.

This clonotype was picked up many times. V is TRBV2 and J is TRBJ2-5; D gene uncertain. The germline V and J ends were trimmed by 3 bases and 5 bases, with 13 bases remaining between them. Germline values: CDR1 SNHLY, CDR2 FYNNEI. This CDR3 comprises 14 residues. CDR3: CASSEVSPPETQYF. The CDR3 DNA follows: TGTGCCAGCAGTGAGGTGTCCCCCCCGGAGACCCAGTACTTC.

CDR3 sequence reads: CASSLGTTNEQFF. CDR3 nucleotide sequence: TGTGCCAGCAGCCTCGGGACTACCAATGAGCAGTTCTTC. This chain links TRBV7-2 with TRBJ2-1; 7 bases fit TRBD2. The CDR3 has 13 residues. The junction had 4 bases not matched to a gene; V was cut back by 5 bases and J by 6 bases. Germline V gene sequence: CDR1 SGHTA, CDR2 FQGNSA.

In its sample, this clonotype was seen once. This chain uses TRBV11-2 with TRBJ2-7; D ambiguous. The CDR3 sequence is 14 residues long. Germline assignment: CDR1 SGHAT and CDR2 FQNNGV. V lost 4 bases and J 4 bases, leaving 14 bases between the germline ends. The CDR3 sequence is CASSSAPSLYEQYF. The CDR3 DNA is TGTGCCAGCAGCTCAGCCCCATCCCTTTACGAGCAGTACTTC. The entire variable domain, with the rest obtained from reference TRBV11-2 and TRBJ2-7, is as follows: EAGVAQSPRYKIIEKRQSVAFWCNPISGHATLYWYQQILGQGPKLLIQFQNNGVVDDSQLPKDRFSAERLKGVDSTLKIQPAKLEDSAVYLCASSSAPSLYEQYFGPGTRLTVT.

J is TRBJ2-7 and V is TRBV6-5, with 9 bases identical to TRBD2. Germline CDR1 reads MNHEY; CDR2 reads SVGAGI. Trimming took 2 bases from V and 4 from J; bases not matched to a gene: 6. The length of the CDR3 is 15 residues. CDR3 coding DNA: TGTGCCAGCAGTTACCCGCAAGCGGGAGGATACGAGCAGTACTTC. Protein: CASSYPQAGGYEQYF.

Many counts were recorded for this clonotype. This chain links TRBV29-1 with TRBJ1-4; TRBD1 aligns across 10 bases. Germline V lookup: CDR1 SQVTM, CDR2 ANQGSEA. Germline trimming cut 8 bases from V and 6 bases from J; bases unmatched to any gene: 3. This CDR3 has 12 amino acids. The chain's CDR3 is CSTGQGDEKLFF. CDR3 DNA: TGCAGCACAGGACAGGGGGATGAAAAACTGTTTTTT. Drawing the rest from reference TRBV29-1 and TRBJ1-4, the complete variable domain is SAVISQKPSRDICQRGTSLTIQCQVDSQVTMMFWYRQQPGQSLTLIATANQGSEATYESGFVIDKFPISRPNLTFSTLTVSNMSPEDSSIYLCSTGQGDEKLFFGSGTQLSVL.

In its sample, this clonotype was seen a few times. Germline and junction disagree at one end, which may indicate a read error. The rearrangement joins TRBV19 to TRBJ1-1; maybe TRBD1 (5 bases). The CDR3 covers 12 residues. CDR1 and CDR2 (germline): LNHDA, SQIVND (reference sequence). The CDR3 spells CASSKGGTEDFF. CDR3 DNA: TGTGCCAGTAGTAAAGGAGGGACTGAAGATTTCTTT.

The chain couples TRBV6-6 to TRBJ1-3; TRBD1 might be the D (5 bases). The germline V gene encodes CDR1 MNHNY and CDR2 SVGAGI (reference sequence). Trimming took off 6 bases at V and 4 bases at J, with 13 bases between the two ends. This CDR3 region has 14 residues. CDR3 sequence: CASRGPDSGNTIYF. CDR3 nucleotide sequence: TGTGCCAGCAGGGGACCGGACTCAGGAAACACCATATATTTT.

In this sample, this clonotype turned up many times. The gene calls are TRBV12-3 or TRBV12-4 and TRBJ1-5; 7 nucleotides agree with TRBD1. CDR3 length equals 14 residues. With 3 bases clipped from V and 6 bases from J, the junction kept 5 bases outside the gene matches. CDR3 loop: CASSLGQSGQPQHF. The DNA of the CDR3 is TGTGCCAGCAGTTTGGGACAGTCAGGTCAGCCCCAGCATTTT.

J is TRBJ2-5 and V is TRBV7-6; a weak D match, TRBD1 (6 bases). CDR3 size: 13 residues. Germline V gives CDR1 SGHVS, CDR2 FNYEAQ. The ends were cut back, 5 bases at V and 4 bases at J, with 11 bases in the middle. CDR3 nucleotide sequence: TGTGCCAGCAGCGTTTACAGGGTAGAGACCCAGTACTTC. Translating it yields CASSVYRVETQYF.

This clonotype was counted once. This rearrangement joins TRBV7-2 to TRBJ1-5; 10 bases map to TRBD1. The germline V gene encodes CDR1 SGHTA and CDR2 FQGNSA. This CDR3 spans 14 amino acids. J gave up 14 bases and V 0 bases, and 7 bases lay outside the gene matches. CDR3 DNA sequence: TGTGCCAGCAGCTTAGCCGGGACAGGGGCCTACGAGCATTTT. Amino acids: CASSLAGTGAYEHF.

The rearrangement uses TRBV4-3 and TRBJ1-3; tentative D call: TRBD1 (6 bases). Germline-derived CDR1 and CDR2 are LGHNA and YSLEER. CDR3 length: 16 amino acids. Trimming pared 4 bases from V and 0 bases from J, leaving 13 bases between. CDR3 protein: CASSPTRRGSGNTIYF. In nucleotides, the CDR3 is TGCGCCAGCAGCCCAACGCGCAGGGGCTCTGGAAACACCATATATTTT.

This clonotype was picked up many times. The V call is TRBV25-1, the J call TRBJ1-1; 7 bases map to TRBD1. The junction had 6 bases not matched to a gene; V was cut back by 3 bases and J by 8 bases. This CDR3 contains 13 residues. The germline V gene has CDR1 MGHDK and CDR2 SYGVNS. The CDR3 loop is CASSDFGTDEAFF. For the CDR3, the DNA is TGTGCCAGCAGTGATTTTGGGACAGACGAAGCTTTCTTT.

The chain couples TRBV12-3 or TRBV12-4 to TRBJ2-5; TRBD2 is a possible D gene (6 bases). V lost 4 bases and J 2 bases, leaving 14 bases between the germline ends. The CDR3 loop spans 15 amino acids. The chain's CDR3 is CASSSGGAGQETQYF. CDR3 DNA sequence: TGTGCCAGCAGTTCTGGCGGAGCGGGTCAAGAGACCCAGTACTTC.

Points on this clonotype: A clone one base away is much larger, so this may be a read error. This chain joins TRBV5-1 and TRBJ1-2; D uncertain. This CDR3 has 13 amino acids. Germline V gene data show CDR1 as SGHRS and CDR2 as YFSETQ. The DNA for the CDR3 is TGCGTCAGCAGCCAAGCCGGGGAAGGGGGCTACACCTTC. Protein product: CVSSQAGEGGYTF.

In regard to this clonotype: The junction does not match germline at one end; this may be a read error. V and J are TRBV7-2 and TRBJ2-7; a weak D match, TRBD2 (6 bases). The CDR3 is 15 residues long. Per germline, CDR1 SGHTA and CDR2 FQGNSA. In DNA, the CDR3 is TGCGCCAGCAGCCAAGAAATACTAGCCTCCTACGAGCAGTACTTC. It yields the protein CASSQEILASYEQYF.

This chain connects TRBV6-5 to TRBJ1-4; D unresolved. The V end was cut by 7 bases, the J end by 0 bases, with 15 bases between. Germline V lookup: CDR1 MNHEY, CDR2 SVGAGI. There are 16 residues in the CDR3. CDR3 loop: CASKPPRGATNEKLFF. CDR3 DNA: TGTGCCAGCAAACCCCCTCGGGGTGCAACTAATGAAAAACTGTTTTTT.

The CDR3 reads CASSQVTVSYEQYF. The DNA for the CDR3 is TGTGCCAGCAGCCAAGTAACAGTCTCCTACGAGCAGTACTTC. The J gene is TRBJ2-7, the V gene TRBV7-2, with no clear D. Germline-derived CDR1 and CDR2 are SGHTA and FQGNSA. This CDR3 is 14 amino acids long. Trimming took 5 bases from V and 0 from J, leaving 11 bases between them.

In its sample, this clonotype was seen a few times. This chain joins TRBV7-9 and TRBJ2-7; no clear D gene. Between the trimmed V and J ends, which lost 5 bases and 2 bases, there was a span of 13 bases. The CDR3 has 14 residues. CDR1 and CDR2 from the germline V gene are SEHNR and FQNEAQ (reference sequence). The CDR3 DNA reads as TGTGCCAGCAGCCCAGGACCAAATACCTACGAGCAGTACTTC. This encodes CASSPGPNTYEQYF. The full variable domain, its missing parts supplied by reference TRBV7-9 and TRBJ2-7, is DTGVSQNPRHKITKRGQNVTFRCDPISEHNRLYWYRQTLGQGPEFLTYFQNEAQLEKSRLLSDRFSAERPKGSFSTLEIQRTEQGDSAMYLCASSPGPNTYEQYFGPGTRLTVT.

This clonotype was observed a handful of times. V is TRBV6-6 and J is TRBJ1-5, with D maybe TRBD1 (5 bases). The V end was cut by 8 bases, the J end by 7 bases, with 15 bases between. The CDR3 has 13 residues. Germline loops: CDR1 MNHNY, CDR2 SVGAGI (reference sequence). In DNA, the CDR3 is TGTGCCAGCTCCCAGGGACGGGAACAGCCCCAGCATTTT. It specifies CASSQGREQPQHF.

This clonotype has a count of ten or more. The chain has TRBV20-1 and TRBJ2-7, with D possibly being TRBD1 or TRBD2 (5 bases each). V was cut by 0 bases and J by 3 bases, with 9 bases left in between. CDR1 DFQATT and CDR2 SNEGSKA come from the germline V gene (reference sequence). The CDR3 is 13 amino acids. CDR3 loop: CSARDGTNYEQYF. The CDR3 DNA follows: TGCAGTGCTAGAGATGGGACCAACTACGAGCAGTACTTC.

The CDR3 DNA is TGTGCCAGCAGCTTAGTGGGCGGGGGTGGTGAAAAACTGTTTTTT. Its protein is CASSLVGGGGEKLFF. The chain is built from TRBV7-2 and TRBJ1-4; a weak D match, TRBD1 (5 bases). This CDR3 contains 15 residues. V lost 1 base, J lost 7 bases, and 13 bases lay in between. Germline loops: CDR1 SGHTA, CDR2 FQGNSA.

About this clonotype itself: Just one base apart from a much larger clone, this may be a read error. This CDR3 fails to terminate in the conserved phenylalanine or tryptophan, so it likely reflects a read error. This chain joins TRBV7-2 and TRBJ1-3; D is unclear. CDR1 is SGHTA, CDR2 FQGNSA, per germline. The CDR3 runs 11 residues. Deletions cut 4 bases from V and 4 bases from J, with 2 bases between. The CDR3 here is CASSYGNTIYL. The CDR3 nucleotides read TGTGCCAGCAGCTACGGAAACACCATATATCTT.